Following are 15 T cell receptor beta chains from one sample sequenced in a study of blood T cell repertoires in COVID-19 (dated by TCRdb to 2018 to 2021). Library construction relied on the immunoSEQ multiplex PCR assay. TCRdb limited this immuneACCESS table to in-frame rearrangements with V and J called. A share of clones is missing; checked studies link under half to unresolved V genes, and the rest is unexplained. For this sample the table gives under 250,000 clones, of which 65% to 85% were detected only once. The biggest ten clones account for approximately 4% of the sample. Sequenced material: peripheral blood. The receptor set was obtained from a man aged 50 to 59 with active or convalescent COVID-19.

This clone occurred once. This rearrangement joins TRBV13 to TRBJ2-3; 10 bases are shared with TRBD2. The CDR3 covers 16 residues. V dropped 5 bases and J dropped 2; count of bases not matched to a gene: 7. The germline CDR1 and CDR2 sequences are PRHDT and FYEKMQ (reference sequence). The CDR3 is CASSPRTSGSTDTQYF. DNA for the CDR3: TGTGCCAGCAGCCCCCGGACTAGCGGATCCACAGATACGCAGTATTTT.

The V call is TRBV7-2, the J call TRBJ1-6; the D is unclear. Trimming took off 3 bases at V and 9 bases at J, with 15 bases between the two ends. The CDR3 has 15 amino acids. Germline assignment: CDR1 SGHTA and CDR2 FQGNSA. CDR3 in DNA: TGTGCCAGCAGCTTGGTGAAGGGAACTAGTTCACCCCTCCACTTT. Protein product: CASSLVKGTSSPLHF. Full variable domain (outside the CDR3, taken from reference TRBV7-2 and TRBJ1-6): GAGVSQSPSNKVTEKGKDVELRCDPISGHTALYWYRQSLGQGLEFLIYFQGNSAPDKSGLPSDRFSAERTGGSVSTLTIQRTQQEDSAVYLCASSLVKGTSSPLHFGNGTRLTVT.

The gene calls are TRBV9 and TRBJ2-1; D might be TRBD2 (5 bases). V shed 0 bases and J shed 4 bases, with 14 bases lying between them. There are 16 residues in the CDR3. Per the germline V gene, CDR1 is SGDLS and CDR2 is YYNGEE. CDR3 bases: TGTGCCAGCAGCGTAGGAGGAGGAGGCTCGTACAATGAGCAGTTCTTC. It is translated as CASSVGGGGSYNEQFF. The entire variable domain, with the rest obtained from reference TRBV9 and TRBJ2-1, is as follows: DSGVTQTPKHLITATGQRVTLRCSPRSGDLSVYWYQQSLDQGLQFLIQYYNGEERAKGNILERFSAQQFPDLHSELNLSSLELGDSALYFCASSVGGGGSYNEQFFGPGTRLTVL.

V gene TRBV19 combines with J gene TRBJ1-4; D call uncertain. The CDR3 is 15 amino acids. The V gene's germline CDR1 is LNHDA and CDR2 SQIVND (reference sequence). V shed 2 bases and J shed 5 bases, with 12 bases lying between them. The CDR3 DNA is TGTGCCAGTAGTATAACGTGGCAGTCAAATGAAAAACTGTTTTTT. Residues: CASSITWQSNEKLFF.

This clone was found once. The chain is built from TRBV7-2 and TRBJ1-2, with no clear D. Germline CDR1 reads SGHTA; CDR2 reads FQGNSA. CDR3 length equals 16 residues. The V and J ends lost 5 bases and 5 bases respectively, with 21 bases between them. The CDR3 DNA is TGTGCCAGCAGCCCAACCGGGGTAGGCAGTGGGTATGGCTACACCTTC. It specifies CASSPTGVGSGYGYTF. Using reference TRBV7-2 and TRBJ1-2 for the parts outside the CDR3, the full variable domain is GAGVSQSPSNKVTEKGKDVELRCDPISGHTALYWYRQSLGQGLEFLIYFQGNSAPDKSGLPSDRFSAERTGGSVSTLTIQRTQQEDSAVYLCASSPTGVGSGYGYTFGSGTRLTVV.

The chain links TRBV11-3 to TRBJ2-7; 8 bases are a match to TRBD2. The CDR3 has 13 amino acids. Germline CDR1 reads SGHNT; CDR2 reads YENEEA. The trim removed 3 bases at V and 5 bases at J, leaving 3 bases unmatched. CDR3 sequence: CASSLSGGHEQYF. The CDR3 coding sequence is TGTGCCAGCAGCTTGAGCGGGGGCCACGAGCAGTACTTC.

In this sample, this clone turned up a few times. CDR3 residues: CASSIDRESNQPQHF. CDR3 DNA sequence: TGCGCCAGCAGTATAGACAGGGAAAGCAATCAGCCCCAGCATTTT. The chain is built from TRBV10-1 and TRBJ1-5, with 7 bases that match TRBD1. Germline CDR1 and CDR2: WNHNN and SYGVQD (reference sequence). CDR3 length: 15 amino acids. Trimming cost V 5 bases and J 1 base; bases outside gene matches: 5.

The V and J genes are TRBV10-2 and TRBJ1-1, with unresolved D. The V and J ends lost 0 bases and 1 base respectively, with 9 bases between them. The CDR3 spans 15 residues. Germline V CDR1 and CDR2: WSHSY, SAAADI. The CDR3: CASSESLGRNTEAFF. CDR3 DNA: TGCGCCAGCAGTGAGTCGTTGGGGAGGAACACTGAAGCTTTCTTT.

The chain is built from TRBV3-1 (or the pseudogene TRBV3-2) and TRBJ2-1; 9 positions agree with TRBD2. V dropped 1 base and J dropped 6; count of bases not matched to a gene: 7. Germline V gene sequence: CDR1 LGHDT, CDR2 YNNKEL (reference sequence). This CDR3 is built from 16 residues. The CDR3 sequence: CASSQGAGGPFNEQFF. DNA for the CDR3: TGTGCCAGCAGCCAAGGGGCGGGGGGGCCGTTCAATGAGCAGTTCTTC.

The V call is TRBV27, the J call TRBJ1-4; the match to TRBD1 covers 7 bases. The CDR3 has 14 amino acids. Germline values: CDR1 MNHEY, CDR2 SMNVEV (reference sequence). V was clipped by 7 bases and J by 5 bases; unmatched bases: 7. This CDR3 is CASTYRGPNEKLFF. The CDR3 DNA is TGTGCCAGCACCTACAGGGGCCCCAATGAAAAACTGTTTTTT.

The chain carries TRBV6-4 and TRBJ1-2, with a tentative D call TRBD1 (5 bases). V was trimmed by 1 base and J by 3 bases, leaving 9 bases between them. CDR1 MRHNA and CDR2 SNTAGT come from the germline V gene. This CDR3 region has 14 residues. The DNA for the CDR3 is TGTGCCAGCAGTGACTGGGGGGGACACTATGGCTACACCTTC. Encoded protein: CASSDWGGHYGYTF.

The CDR3 spells CASGLTGGRNQPQHF. The CDR3 coding sequence is TGTGCTAGTGGTTTGACCGGAGGTAGGAATCAGCCCCAGCATTTT. The V and J genes are TRBV12-5 and TRBJ1-5; no clear D. CDR1 and CDR2 from the germline V gene are LGHNT and FRNRAP. The CDR3 has 15 residues. Deletions cut 2 bases from V and 4 bases from J, with 12 bases between.

The chain links TRBV30 to TRBJ1-1; TRBD1 agrees at 7 bases. V lost 8 bases to trimming and J lost 1 base; unmatched junction nucleotides: 4. The CDR3 totals 12 residues. The germline V gene encodes CDR1 GTSNPN and CDR2 SVGIG (reference sequence). The CDR3 coding sequence is TGTGCCCGCAGGGGGGAGAACACTGAAGCTTTCTTT. Protein sequence: CARRGENTEAFF.

V is TRBV27 and J is TRBJ2-7; D is perhaps TRBD1 (5 bases). The CDR3 consists of 15 residues. The V gene lost 5 bases and the J gene lost 2 bases, with 16 bases spanning the gap. From germline, CDR1 is MNHEY and CDR2 SMNVEV (reference sequence). The CDR3 DNA follows: TGTGCCAGCAGTCTAAGGAGTGACAGTACCTACGAGCAGTACTTC. Encoded protein: CASSLRSDSTYEQYF.

CDR3 DNA sequence: TGTGCCAGCAGTGAACGGGACAGGGGAAACACCATATATTTT. Its translation is CASSERDRGNTIYF. This chain uses TRBV6-1 with TRBJ1-3; 8 bases map to TRBD1. In germline, CDR1 is MNHNS, CDR2 SASEGT. V lost 2 bases to trimming and J lost 4 bases; unmatched junction nucleotides: 1. The CDR3 contains 14 residues.